These 4 T cell receptor beta chains originate from one sample sequenced in a study of blood T cell repertoires in COVID-19 (TCRdb year 2020). The protocol used for the library was the immunoSEQ multiplex PCR assay. TCRdb's version of the immuneACCESS table is confined to in-frame rearrangements and falls short of the full clone set. An unresolved V gene accounts for under half of the shortfall where checked; the remainder is of unknown origin. The sample profile shows tens of thousands of clones; roughly three quarters of them were found once. 25% to 35% of the sample is in the top ten clones. The source material was peripheral blood. These receptors were collected from an elderly man with acute or convalescent COVID-19.

This clone was seen once. The rearrangement joins TRBV28 to TRBJ2-3; 8 bases align to TRBD2. CDR1 is MDHEN and CDR2 is SYDVKM in the germline V gene. This CDR3 is built from 13 residues. Unmatched junction bases numbered 6, after V lost 10 bases and J lost 3 bases. The CDR3 DNA reads TGTGCCAACAGCGGGAGCGAGACAGATACGCAGTATTTT. Translating gives CANSGSETDTQYF. Complete variable domain (other parts from reference TRBV28 and TRBJ2-3): DVKVTQSSRYLVKRTGEKVFLECVQDMDHENMFWYRQDPGLGLRLIYFSYDVKMKEKGDIPEGYSVSREKKERFSLILESASTNQTSMYLCANSGSETDTQYFGPGTRLTVL.

The chain couples TRBV12-1 to TRBJ1-2; the table's D call of TRBD1 was not tested on the DNA. TRBV12-1 is a recognized pseudogene. This CDR3 region has 12 residues. The CDR3 DNA follows: TGTGCCAGCAGCTTGACAGGTGATGGCTACACCTTC. Translation: CASSLTGDGYTF.

The DNA of the CDR3 is TGTGCCAGCAGCTCCAGGACTAGCGGGAGTAGAGAGACCCAGTACTTC. It yields the protein CASSSRTSGSRETQYF. The rearrangement links TRBV11-2 to TRBJ2-5; 13 bases map to TRBD2. The germline V gene encodes CDR1 SGHAT and CDR2 FQNNGV. This CDR3 region has 16 residues. Trimming cost V 4 bases and J 4 bases; bases outside gene matches: 6.

This sequence joins TRBV28 and TRBJ1-2; 9 bases are shared with TRBD1. Trimming removed 5 bases from V and 8 bases from J; junction bases left unmatched: 12. CDR3 length equals 15 residues. CDR1 is MDHEN and CDR2 is SYDVKM in the germline V gene. The CDR3 bases are TGTGCCAGCAGTCGAGAGACGGGACAGGGTAGAGGCTACACCTTC. Translation gives CASSRETGQGRGYTF.